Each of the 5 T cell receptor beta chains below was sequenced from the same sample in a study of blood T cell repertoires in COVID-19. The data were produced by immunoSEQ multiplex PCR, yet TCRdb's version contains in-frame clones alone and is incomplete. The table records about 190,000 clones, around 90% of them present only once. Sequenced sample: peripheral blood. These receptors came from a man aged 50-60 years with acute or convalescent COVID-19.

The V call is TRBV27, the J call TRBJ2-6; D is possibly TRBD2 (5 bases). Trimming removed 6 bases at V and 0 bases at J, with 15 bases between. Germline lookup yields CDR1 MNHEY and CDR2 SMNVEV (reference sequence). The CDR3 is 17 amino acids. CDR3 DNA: TGTGCCAGCAGGAGGGAATCTTACCCCTCTGGGGCCAACGTCCTGACTTTC. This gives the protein CASRRESYPSGANVLTF.

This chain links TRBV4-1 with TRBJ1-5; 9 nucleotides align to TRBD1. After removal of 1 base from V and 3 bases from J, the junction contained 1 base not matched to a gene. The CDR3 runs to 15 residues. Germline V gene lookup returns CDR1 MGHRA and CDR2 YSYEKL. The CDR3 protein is CASSQGDRDNQPQHF. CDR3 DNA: TGCGCCAGCAGCCAAGGGGACAGGGACAATCAGCCCCAGCATTTT.

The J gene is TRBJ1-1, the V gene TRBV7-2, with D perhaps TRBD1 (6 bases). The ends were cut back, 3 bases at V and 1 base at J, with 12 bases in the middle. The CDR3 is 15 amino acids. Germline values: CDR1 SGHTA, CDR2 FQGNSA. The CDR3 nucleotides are TGTGCCAGCAGCTTGGATGGACAGCCGAACACTGAAGCTTTCTTT. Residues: CASSLDGQPNTEAFF.

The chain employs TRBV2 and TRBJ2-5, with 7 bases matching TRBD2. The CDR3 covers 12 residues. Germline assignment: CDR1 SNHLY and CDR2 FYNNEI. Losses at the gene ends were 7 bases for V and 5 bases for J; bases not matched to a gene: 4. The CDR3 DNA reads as TGTGCCAGCAAGACTAGCTACGAGACCCAGTACTTC. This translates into CASKTSYETQYF.

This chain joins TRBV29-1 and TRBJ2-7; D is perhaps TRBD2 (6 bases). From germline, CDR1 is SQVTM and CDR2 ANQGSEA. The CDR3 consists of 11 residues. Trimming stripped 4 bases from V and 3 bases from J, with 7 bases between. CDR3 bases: TGCAGCGTTGGGGAGGACTACGAGCAGTACTTC. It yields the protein CSVGEDYEQYF.